The 10 T cell receptor beta chains reported below all come from one sample, sequenced in a study of PD-1 blockade in classical Hodgkin lymphoma. Every patient relapsed after autologous stem cell transplantation, and brentuximab vedotin exposure varied. The assay was immunoSEQ multiplex PCR, and TCRdb's table has in-frame clones only and misses some. The sample lists tens of thousands of clones, over 70% occurring once. Sequences were derived from peripheral blood mononuclear cells (PBMCs), sampled at baseline. Receptor source: a human donor with classical Hodgkin lymphoma.

This clone showed up just once. The rearrangement uses TRBV11-2 and TRBJ2-7; a possible D gene is TRBD2 (5 bases). The CDR3 runs 14 residues. The germline V and J ends were trimmed by 5 bases and 4 bases, with 15 bases remaining between them. Per germline, CDR1 SGHAT and CDR2 FQNNGV. The CDR3 here is CASSRPGISYEQYF. DNA for the CDR3: TGTGCCAGCAGCCGACCGGGGATTTCTTACGAGCAGTACTTC.

The chain couples TRBV25-1 to TRBJ2-1, with 10 bases matching TRBD2. The CDR3 length is 15 residues. The germline CDR1 and CDR2 sequences are MGHDK and SYGVNS. V was clipped by 5 bases and J by 10 bases; unmatched bases: 11. The CDR3 DNA reads TGTGCCAGCAGTCGTACTAGCGGGGTTCGGGTAGAGCAGTTCTTC. The encoded protein is CASSRTSGVRVEQFF.

Only one count was recorded for this clone. The chain combines TRBV2 with TRBJ1-6; a possible D gene is TRBD1 (6 bases). The CDR3 is 15 residues long. Deletions cut 6 bases from V and 6 bases from J, with 15 bases between. Germline values: CDR1 SNHLY, CDR2 FYNNEI. CDR3 loop: CASREPGHLNSPLHF. The CDR3 nucleotides are TGTGCCAGCAGGGAACCGGGACACCTTAATTCACCCCTCCACTTT.

The V call is TRBV4-3, the J call TRBJ1-2, with a weak D call TRBD1 (6 bases). The V end lost 0 bases, the J end lost 8 bases, and 19 bases lay between the germline ends. This CDR3 is 16 amino acids long. Germline assignment: CDR1 LGHNA and CDR2 YSLEER. CDR3 sequence: CASSQEMTGGAKGYTF. As DNA, the CDR3 is TGCGCCAGCAGCCAAGAAATGACCGGGGGGGCAAAGGGCTACACCTTC.

The chain carries TRBV2 and TRBJ2-1, with 15 bases aligning to TRBD2. The CDR3 has 18 amino acids. Germline values: CDR1 SNHLY, CDR2 FYNNEI. The V and J ends lost 2 bases and 3 bases, in that order; junction bases with no gene match: 5. The CDR3 DNA is TGTGCCAGCAGTGAACTTGGACTAGCGGGGGGGCTCTACAATGAGCAGTTCTTC. Translating it yields CASSELGLAGGLYNEQFF.

CDR3 region: CASSQTGDMNTEAFF. CDR3 DNA sequence: TGTGCCAGCAGCCAAACGGGCGATATGAACACTGAAGCTTTCTTT. The V gene is TRBV5-6, the J gene TRBJ1-1; D is uncertain. Germline V gives CDR1 SGHDT, CDR2 YYEEEE. This CDR3 has 15 residues. Trimming removed 4 bases from V and 0 bases from J, with 13 bases in between.

This rearrangement joins TRBV9 to TRBJ2-1; weak D call: TRBD2 (8 bases). Germline CDR1 is SGDLS and CDR2 is YYNGEE. The CDR3 totals 16 residues. V lost 0 bases to trimming and J lost 6 bases, with 16 bases between them. Written as DNA, the CDR3 is TGTGCCAGCAGCGTAGAGGGGGCTAGCGGGTTCAATGAGCAGTTCTTC. Its translation is CASSVEGASGFNEQFF.

This rearrangement joins TRBV6-1 to TRBJ1-5, with no clear D. V lost 6 bases, J lost 4 bases, and 10 bases lay in between. The CDR3 runs to 13 residues. In germline, CDR1 is MNHNS, CDR2 SASEGT. The DNA of the CDR3 is TGTGCCAGCAGACCGCAGGAAAATCAGCCCCAGCATTTT. It yields the protein CASRPQENQPQHF.

The V gene is TRBV15, the J gene TRBJ1-4; 8 bases match TRBD1. The CDR3 is 15 amino acids. With 0 bases clipped from V and 12 bases from J, the junction kept 9 bases outside the gene matches. Germline assignment: CDR1 LNHNV and CDR2 YYDKDF (reference sequence). In DNA form, the CDR3 reads TGTGCCACCAGCAGAGAGGCAGGGGGCCGTGAGGAACTGTTTTTT. It encodes CATSREAGGREELFF.

The J gene is TRBJ2-7, the V gene TRBV7-9; 7 bases are a match to TRBD2. Germline V lookup: CDR1 SEHNR, CDR2 FQNEAQ (reference sequence). Trimming at V came to 4 bases and at J to 7 bases, leaving 7 bases not matched to a gene. There are 13 residues in the CDR3. CDR3 loop: CASSSPPGGEQYF. CDR3 coding DNA: TGTGCCAGCAGCTCCCCGCCGGGGGGTGAGCAGTACTTC.